These 8 T cell receptor beta chains were sequenced from one sample in a study of monozygotic twins with inflammatory bowel disease. TCRdb re-called the 5' RACE reads; one entry per CDR3 protein, DNA not given. The sample shows over 150,000 distinct CDR3 sequences, and roughly 2.6% sits with its ten largest clones. The sequencing sample was made of blood. The receptors were gathered from a human donor with ulcerative colitis or Crohn's disease, or a healthy co-twin of an affected twin (not recorded which).

The CDR3 loop is CATSDLAYTGSYNEQFF. The chain combines TRBV24-1 with TRBJ2-1. Germline V gene lookup returns CDR1 KGHDR and CDR2 SFDVKD. This CDR3 has 17 amino acids.

The rearrangement joins TRBV13 to TRBJ1-5; lacking DNA, the TRBD1 call made by TCRdb goes unchecked. The CDR3 runs 16 residues. CDR1 and CDR2 from the germline V gene are PRHDT and FYEKMQ (reference sequence). CDR3 loop: CASSLGRQGVWQPQHF.

The CDR3 sequence is CASRRQDSYEQYF. The chain is built from TRBV5-4 and TRBJ2-7; TCRdb picks TRBD1, but there is no DNA to check that call. The germline gives CDR1 SGHNT, CDR2 YYREEE (reference sequence). The CDR3 is 13 residues long.

This rearrangement joins TRBV29-1 to TRBJ2-3. This CDR3 region has 12 residues. The germline CDR1 and CDR2 sequences are SQVTM and ANQGSEA. The CDR3 is CSVEVTPDTQYF.

The chain is built from TRBV24-1 and TRBJ2-2; absent DNA, TCRdb's TRBD1 call cannot be checked. The CDR3 is 16 residues long. CDR1 is KGHDR and CDR2 is SFDVKD in the germline V gene. CDR3 amino acids: CATSDLGQTNTGELFF.

This sequence joins TRBV3-1 and TRBJ2-7; TCRdb returns TRBD1, unconfirmable since there is no DNA. Looked up from germline, CDR1 is LGHDT and CDR2 is YNNKEL (reference sequence). The CDR3 length is 17 residues. The CDR3 sequence is CASRQQKGGQGANEQYF.

The chain links TRBV27 to TRBJ2-7; TCRdb indicates TRBD1, and absent DNA this call remains unverified. The CDR3 length is 16 residues. The germline V gene has CDR1 MNHEY and CDR2 SMNVEV (reference sequence). CDR3 region: CASSQPPGQGSYEQYF.

The chain couples TRBV20-1 to TRBJ2-7; TCRdb's D gene call, TRBD2, goes unchecked for lack of DNA. This CDR3 contains 13 residues. Germline V gene data show CDR1 as DFQATT and CDR2 as SNEGSKA (reference sequence). The CDR3 spells CSARYGGPSEQYF.